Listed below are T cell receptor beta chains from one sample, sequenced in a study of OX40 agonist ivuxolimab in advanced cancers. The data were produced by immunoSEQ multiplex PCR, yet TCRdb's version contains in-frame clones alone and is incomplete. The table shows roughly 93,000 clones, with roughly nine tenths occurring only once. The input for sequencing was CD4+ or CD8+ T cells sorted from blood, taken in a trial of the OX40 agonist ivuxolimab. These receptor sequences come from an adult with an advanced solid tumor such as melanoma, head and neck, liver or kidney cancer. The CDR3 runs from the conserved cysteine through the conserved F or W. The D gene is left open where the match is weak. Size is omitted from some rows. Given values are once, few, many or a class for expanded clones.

CDR3aa: CASSLFPAGNPGELFF
CDR3nt: TGTGCCAGCAGCTTATTTCCAGCGGGAAATCCCGGGGAGCTGTTTTTT
j_gene: TRBJ2-2
v_gene: TRBV7-3
d_gene: TRBD2
abundance: NA

CDR3aa: CASSKEPRGRADDRENTEAFF
CDR3nt: TGTGCCAGCAGCAAAGAACCTAGGGGCAGGGCAGATGACAGGGAGAACACTGAAGCTTTCTTT
j_gene: TRBJ1-1
v_gene: TRBV21-1
d_gene: NA
abundance: NA

CDR3aa: CASSKLTENTEAFF
CDR3nt: TGTGCCAGTAGTAAGTTGACGGAGAACACTGAAGCTTTCTTT
j_gene: TRBJ1-1
v_gene: TRBV19
d_gene: NA
abundance: NA

CDR3aa: CASSYSWGSGSYEQYF
CDR3nt: TGTGCCAGCAGTTACTCGTGGGGGTCCGGCTCCTACGAGCAGTACTTC
j_gene: TRBJ2-7
v_gene: TRBV6-5
d_gene: NA
abundance: NA

CDR3aa: CASSSNRARNEKLFF
CDR3nt: TGCGCCAGCAGCTCGAACAGGGCCCGTAATGAAAAACTGTTTTTT
j_gene: TRBJ1-4
v_gene: TRBV5-1
d_gene: NA
abundance: NA

CDR3aa: CASSPERSSGGAETQYF
CDR3nt: TGCGCCAGCAGCCCTGAGAGGTCTAGCGGGGGGGCAGAGACCCAGTACTTC
j_gene: TRBJ2-5
v_gene: TRBV4-1
d_gene: TRBD2
abundance: once

CDR3aa: CASSGEGQVAETQYF
CDR3nt: TGTGCCAGCAGTGGGGAGGGACAGGTCGCGGAGACCCAGTACTTC
j_gene: TRBJ2-5
v_gene: TRBV6-1
d_gene: NA
abundance: NA

CDR3aa: CASRKFVTGELFF
CDR3nt: TGTGCCAGCAGGAAGTTCGTCACCGGGGAGCTGTTTTTT
j_gene: TRBJ2-2
v_gene: TRBV6-5
d_gene: NA
abundance: once

CDR3aa: CASRDRPTYEQYF
CDR3nt: TGTGCCAGCCGGGACAGACCCACCTACGAGCAGTACTTC
j_gene: TRBJ2-7
v_gene: TRBV2
d_gene: TRBD1
abundance: NA

CDR3aa: CTSSRGDRTSGNSWTDTQYF
CDR3nt: TGCACCAGCAGCCGAGGCGACAGGACTAGCGGGAATAGTTGGACAGATACGCAGTATTTT
j_gene: TRBJ2-3
v_gene: TRBV1
d_gene: NA
abundance: NA

CDR3aa: CASSLAAGTGTYEQYF
CDR3nt: TGTGCCAGCAGCTTAGCGGCCGGGACAGGGACCTACGAGCAGTACTTC
j_gene: TRBJ2-7
v_gene: TRBV7-9
d_gene: TRBD1
abundance: NA

CDR3aa: CASSQDPTGDREQYF
CDR3nt: TGCGCCAGCAGCCAAGATCCAACAGGGGATCGCGAGCAGTACTTC
j_gene: TRBJ2-7
v_gene: TRBV4-1
d_gene: TRBD1
abundance: NA

CDR3aa: CASSFSFENTEAFF
CDR3nt: TGTGCCAGCAGTTTTAGCTTCGAAAACACTGAAGCTTTCTTT
j_gene: TRBJ1-1
v_gene: TRBV27
d_gene: NA
abundance: NA

CDR3aa: CASRPGGYTYEQYF
CDR3nt: TGTGCCAGCAGGCCAGGGGGCTACACCTACGAGCAGTACTTC
j_gene: TRBJ2-7
v_gene: TRBV6-1
d_gene: TRBD1
abundance: NA

CDR3aa: CASSATDQETQYF
CDR3nt: TGTGCCAGTAGTGCGACCGACCAAGAGACCCAGTACTTC
j_gene: TRBJ2-5
v_gene: TRBV19
d_gene: NA
abundance: NA

CDR3aa: CAWSLRGLVTQYF
CDR3nt: TGTGCCTGGAGTTTGAGGGGGTTGGTTACGCAGTATTTT
j_gene: TRBJ2-3
v_gene: TRBV30
d_gene: NA
abundance: NA

CDR3aa: CASSPHETQYF
CDR3nt: TGTGCCAGCTCACCCCACGAGACCCAGTACTTC
j_gene: TRBJ2-5
v_gene: TRBV18
d_gene: NA
abundance: NA

CDR3aa: CSVGGVGQPQHF
CDR3nt: TGCAGCGTTGGGGGGGTTGGTCAGCCCCAGCATTTT
j_gene: TRBJ1-5
v_gene: TRBV29-1
d_gene: NA
abundance: NA

CDR3aa: CSVDLETVEQFF
CDR3nt: TGCAGCGTTGATCTAGAGACAGTTGAGCAGTTCTTC
j_gene: TRBJ2-1
v_gene: TRBV29-1
d_gene: NA
abundance: NA

CDR3aa: CSARDLNEQFF
CDR3nt: TGCAGTGCTAGAGATTTAAATGAGCAGTTCTTC
j_gene: TRBJ2-1
v_gene: TRBV20-1
d_gene: NA
abundance: NA

CDR3aa: CAWRGPGQGHPEQYF
CDR3nt: TGTGCCTGGAGGGGACCGGGACAGGGTCACCCCGAGCAGTACTTC
j_gene: TRBJ2-7
v_gene: TRBV30
d_gene: TRBD1
abundance: NA

CDR3aa: CASTPREGNNSPLHF
CDR3nt: TGTGCCAGCACCCCAAGAGAGGGGAATAATTCACCCCTCCACTTT
j_gene: TRBJ1-6
v_gene: TRBV6-6
d_gene: NA
abundance: NA

CDR3aa: CAISDTNRVPGELFF
CDR3nt: TGTGCCATCAGTGACACGAACAGGGTTCCCGGGGAGCTGTTTTTT
j_gene: TRBJ2-2
v_gene: TRBV10-3
d_gene: NA
abundance: few

CDR3aa: CASSIGLAGDTDTQYF
CDR3nt: TGCGCCAGCAGCATAGGACTAGCGGGGGACACAGATACGCAGTATTTT
j_gene: TRBJ2-3
v_gene: TRBV5-1
d_gene: TRBD2
abundance: NA

CDR3aa: CASSYGAGETQYF
CDR3nt: TGTGCCAGCAGTTACGGGGCGGGGGAGACCCAGTACTTC
j_gene: TRBJ2-5
v_gene: TRBV6-6
d_gene: NA
abundance: few

CDR3aa: CASRSSGARGNTIYF
CDR3nt: TGTGCCAGCAGGTCCTCAGGGGCACGAGGAAACACCATATATTTT
j_gene: TRBJ1-3
v_gene: TRBV6-5
d_gene: NA
abundance: NA

CDR3aa: CASSQPGANEQFF
CDR3nt: TGTGCCAGCAGCCAACCGGGGGCTAATGAGCAGTTCTTC
j_gene: TRBJ2-1
v_gene: TRBV6-1
d_gene: NA
abundance: NA

CDR3aa: CASSLAQGDLTF
CDR3nt: TGCGCCAGCAGCTTGGCACAGGGGGACCTCACCTTC
j_gene: TRBJ1-2
v_gene: TRBV5-1
d_gene: TRBD1
abundance: NA

CDR3aa: CASSLPMGTGAREQFF
CDR3nt: TGTGCCAGCAGTTTACCCATGGGAACAGGGGCTCGGGAGCAGTTCTTC
j_gene: TRBJ2-1
v_gene: TRBV28
d_gene: TRBD1
abundance: NA

CDR3aa: CASSLDNSYEQYF
CDR3nt: TGTGCCAGCAGTCTTGACAACTCCTACGAGCAGTACTTC
j_gene: TRBJ2-7
v_gene: TRBV28
d_gene: NA
abundance: NA

CDR3aa: CASSLFTETQYF
CDR3nt: TGTGCCAGCAGCTTGTTTACAGAGACCCAGTACTTC
j_gene: TRBJ2-5
v_gene: TRBV5-6
d_gene: NA
abundance: once

CDR3aa: CASSLSGGADEQYF
CDR3nt: TGTGCCAGCAGCTTAAGCGGGGGGGCCGACGAGCAGTACTTC
j_gene: TRBJ2-7
v_gene: TRBV7-6
d_gene: TRBD2
abundance: NA

CDR3aa: CASSLRTGSTPDTQYF
CDR3nt: TGCGCCAGCAGCCTCCGGACAGGTAGCACACCAGATACGCAGTATTTT
j_gene: TRBJ2-3
v_gene: TRBV4-1
d_gene: TRBD1
abundance: NA

CDR3aa: CASSLRQGDSGANVLTF
CDR3nt: TGCGCCAGCAGCTTGCGACAGGGGGATTCTGGGGCCAACGTCCTGACTTTC
j_gene: TRBJ2-6
v_gene: TRBV5-1
d_gene: TRBD1
abundance: few

CDR3aa: CAWSGARHTEAFF
CDR3nt: TGTGCCTGGAGCGGGGCCAGGCACACTGAAGCTTTCTTT
j_gene: TRBJ1-1
v_gene: TRBV30
d_gene: NA
abundance: NA

CDR3aa: CASRDRAYEQYF
CDR3nt: TGTGCCAGCAGGGACAGGGCCTACGAGCAGTACTTC
j_gene: TRBJ2-7
v_gene: TRBV2
d_gene: TRBD1
abundance: NA

CDR3aa: CASSHGQINEKLFF
CDR3nt: TGTGCCAGCAGCCATGGCCAGATTAATGAAAAACTGTTTTTT
j_gene: TRBJ1-4
v_gene: TRBV14
d_gene: NA
abundance: NA

CDR3aa: CASSATGGPAYEQYF
CDR3nt: TGTGCCAGCAGTGCGACAGGGGGCCCTGCCTACGAGCAGTACTTC
j_gene: TRBJ2-7
v_gene: TRBV6-1
d_gene: TRBD1
abundance: NA

CDR3aa: CASSDTGEETQYF
CDR3nt: TGTGCCAGCAGTGACACAGGAGAAGAGACCCAGTACTTC
j_gene: TRBJ2-5
v_gene: TRBV2
d_gene: NA
abundance: NA

CDR3aa: CASSLGGQRSGNTIYF
CDR3nt: TGTGCCAGCAGCTTAGGTGGACAGCGCTCTGGAAACACCATATATTTT
j_gene: TRBJ1-3
v_gene: TRBV7-6
d_gene: NA
abundance: NA

CDR3aa: CASSLAGGGGSYNEQFF
CDR3nt: TGCGCCAGCAGCTTGGCTGGAGGGGGGGGATCCTACAATGAGCAGTTCTTC
j_gene: TRBJ2-1
v_gene: TRBV5-1
d_gene: NA
abundance: NA

CDR3aa: CASSLGGPETQYF
CDR3nt: TGTGCCAGCAGCTTGGGGGGGCCGGAGACCCAGTACTTC
j_gene: TRBJ2-5
v_gene: TRBV5-4
d_gene: NA
abundance: NA

CDR3aa: CASSRFGGAGGAGELFF
CDR3nt: TGTGCCAGCAGTCGCTTTGGGGGCGCGGGGGGGGCCGGGGAGCTGTTTTTT
j_gene: TRBJ2-2
v_gene: TRBV27
d_gene: TRBD2
abundance: NA

CDR3aa: CASHRDTSYEQYF
CDR3nt: TGTGCCAGCCACCGGGACACATCCTACGAGCAGTACTTC
j_gene: TRBJ2-7
v_gene: TRBV7-9
d_gene: NA
abundance: NA

CDR3aa: CASSLGSASTDTQYF
CDR3nt: TGTGCCAGTAGTCTTGGCAGTGCTAGCACAGATACGCAGTATTTT
j_gene: TRBJ2-3
v_gene: TRBV19
d_gene: NA
abundance: NA

CDR3aa: CAIQNDATDTQYF
CDR3nt: TGTGCCATCCAGAACGATGCGACAGATACGCAGTATTTT
j_gene: TRBJ2-3
v_gene: TRBV27
d_gene: NA
abundance: NA

CDR3aa: CATSRDDQAEDQQYF
CDR3nt: TGTGCCACCAGCAGAGACGACCAGGCAGAGGACCAGCAGTACTTC
j_gene: TRBJ2-5
v_gene: TRBV15
d_gene: NA
abundance: NA